A single sample gave rise to the 24 T cell receptor beta chains below, sequenced in a study of CD8 T cells in Susac syndrome. Random hexamers were used to reverse transcribe roughly 0.45 to 1 ug of RNA. TCRdb recomputed calls from the immunoSEQ multiplex PCR reads with MiXCR, one row per CDR3 protein. This sample yields fewer than 150,000 distinct CDR3 sequences, of which 85% to 95% are seen a single time; approximately 0.25% belongs to the top ten. Sequences were obtained from CD8+ T cells from PBMCs. Receptor source: a human donor in good health.

J is TRBJ2-1 and V is TRBV6-2 or TRBV6-3; 10 bases match TRBD1. Germline CDR1 is MNHEY and CDR2 is SVGEGT. V trimming: 0 bases; J trimming: 4 bases; junction bases outside the gene matches: 3. The CDR3 runs 16 residues. CDR3 DNA: TGTGCCAGCAGTTACTCGAGACAGGGGGCTTACAATGAGCAGTTCTTC. Translating it yields CASSYSRQGAYNEQFF.

The gene calls are TRBV27 and TRBJ2-7; D possibly uses TRBD1 or TRBD2 (5 bases each). V lost 5 bases to trimming and J lost 9 bases, with 17 bases between them. The CDR3 extends over 13 amino acids. The germline CDR1 and CDR2 sequences are MNHEY and SMNVEV (reference sequence). The CDR3 DNA follows: TGTGCCAGCAGTCCGGGGCCGGGTTGGGGGCAGTACTTC. It is translated as CASSPGPGWGQYF.

V and J are TRBV3-1 and TRBJ2-7; TRBD2 matches at 7 bases. The CDR3 extends over 16 amino acids. Germline values: CDR1 LGHDT, CDR2 YNNKEL (reference sequence). J lost 2 bases, V lost 4 bases, and 11 bases had no gene match. The DNA for the CDR3 is TGTGCCAGCAGCCGGTCGAGGGAGGGCCGGGCCTACGAGCAGTACTTC. Protein: CASSRSREGRAYEQYF.

J is TRBJ2-7 and V is TRBV18, with 10 bases matching TRBD2. J lost 3 bases, V lost 6 bases, and 2 bases had no gene match. The length of the CDR3 is 13 residues. Germline V gives CDR1 KGHSH, CDR2 LQKENI. The CDR3 DNA reads as TGTGCCAGCTCGGGGACTAGCGACTACGAGCAGTACTTC. Protein product: CASSGTSDYEQYF.

This chain uses TRBV27 with TRBJ2-1; D remains ambiguous. In germline, CDR1 is MNHEY, CDR2 SMNVEV (reference sequence). Trimming took off 2 bases at V and 3 bases at J, with 11 bases between the two ends. This CDR3 region has 15 residues. CDR3 in DNA: TGTGCCAGCAGTTTAGGAGAGGCTATCTACAATGAGCAGTTCTTC. Translated, it gives CASSLGEAIYNEQFF.

This chain uses TRBV4-3 with TRBJ2-7, with 8 bases identical to TRBD1. The CDR3 loop spans 16 amino acids. Trimming cost V 3 bases and J 2 bases; bases outside gene matches: 9. The germline gives CDR1 LGHNA, CDR2 YSLEER. The CDR3: CASSQTSTGVPYEQYF. CDR3 DNA sequence: TGCGCCAGCAGCCAGACATCGACAGGGGTTCCCTACGAGCAGTACTTC.

The gene calls are TRBV29-1 and TRBJ2-2, with D possibly being TRBD2 (6 bases). CDR1 is SQVTM, CDR2 ANQGSEA, per germline. Trimming removed 4 bases from V and 6 bases from J, with 9 bases in between. The CDR3 covers 12 residues. CDR3 sequence reads: CSVGWGAGELFF. DNA of the CDR3: TGCAGCGTTGGATGGGGGGCCGGGGAGCTGTTTTTT.

The J gene is TRBJ2-1, the V gene TRBV7-9; D may be TRBD1 or TRBD2 (5 bases each). Germline V gives CDR1 SEHNR, CDR2 FQNEAQ (reference sequence). V lost 8 bases, J lost 7 bases, and 6 bases lay in between. This CDR3 comprises 10 residues. CDR3 sequence (DNA): TGTGCCAGCGAGGGGAATGAGCAGTTCTTC. It yields the protein CASEGNEQFF. The full variable domain, its missing parts supplied by reference TRBV7-9 and TRBJ2-1, is DTGVSQNPRHKITKRGQNVTFRCDPISEHNRLYWYRQTLGQGPEFLTYFQNEAQLEKSRLLSDRFSAERPKGSFSTLEIQRTEQGDSAMYLCASEGNEQFFGPGTRLTVL.

The CDR3, as DNA: TGTGCCAGCTCACCTCCTGACAGACTGAACACTGAAGCTTTCTTT. This translates into CASSPPDRLNTEAFF. This sequence joins TRBV18 and TRBJ1-1, with a tentative D call TRBD1 (5 bases). V was shortened by 3 bases and J by 0 bases, with 11 bases between the two germline ends. The CDR3 runs to 15 residues. Germline V gene data show CDR1 as KGHSH and CDR2 as LQKENI.

This chain links TRBV20-1 with TRBJ2-7; 10 bases line up with TRBD2. Per the germline V gene, CDR1 is DFQATT and CDR2 is SNEGSKA (reference sequence). With V trimmed by 5 bases and J by 0 bases, 4 bases remained unmatched. The length of the CDR3 is 14 residues. CDR3 in DNA: TGCAGTGCTGCCCGACTAGCGGGCTCCTACGAGCAGTACTTC. Amino acid sequence: CSAARLAGSYEQYF.

This clonotype has just one count. V usage is TRBV9 and J usage is TRBJ2-6; possible D gene TRBD1, 6 bases. Germline V lookup: CDR1 SGDLS, CDR2 YYNGEE. The V gene lost 0 bases and the J gene lost 4 bases, with 14 bases spanning the gap. The CDR3 consists of 17 residues. CDR3 sequence: CASSVGTGSSGANVLTF. The CDR3 nucleotides read TGTGCCAGCAGCGTAGGCACAGGGAGCTCCGGGGCCAACGTCCTGACTTTC.

This CDR3 reads CSVRTGADSSGANVLTF. The DNA of the CDR3 is TGCAGCGTCCGGACAGGGGCGGACTCCTCTGGGGCCAACGTCCTGACTTTC. V gene TRBV29-1 combines with J gene TRBJ2-6; 9 bases are a match to TRBD1. CDR3 length: 17 residues. With V trimmed by 6 bases and J by 0 bases, 9 bases remained unmatched. Germline V CDR1 and CDR2: SQVTM, ANQGSEA.

The V call is TRBV30, the J call TRBJ2-7; perhaps TRBD2 as D (6 bases). This CDR3 spans 12 amino acids. Germline CDR1 GTSNPN, CDR2 SVGIG (reference sequence). V gave up 5 bases and J gave up 7 bases, with 15 bases separating them. The DNA for the CDR3 is TGTGCCTGGGAGCATGGGGGACTTGAGCAGTACTTC. This codes for CAWEHGGLEQYF.

The rearrangement links TRBV3-1 to TRBJ2-3, with D perhaps TRBD2 (5 bases). Per the germline V gene, CDR1 is LGHDT and CDR2 is YNNKEL (reference sequence). This CDR3 has 15 residues. Between the trimmed V and J ends, which lost 3 bases and 3 bases, there was a span of 13 bases. Written as DNA, the CDR3 is TGTGCCAGCAGCCAGGTGGGGAGCGCGACAGATACGCAGTATTTT. As protein: CASSQVGSATDTQYF.

The chain has TRBV5-4 and TRBJ2-1; TRBD1 is a possible D gene (6 bases). Germline V gene sequence: CDR1 SGHNT, CDR2 YYREEE (reference sequence). The CDR3 is made up of 15 amino acids. Trimming stripped 0 bases from V and 6 bases from J, with 13 bases between. The CDR3 DNA reads as TGTGCCAGCAGCTTGGGACAGGCGATCGTCAATGAGCAGTTCTTC. Translation gives CASSLGQAIVNEQFF.

This chain joins TRBV27 and TRBJ1-5; no reliable D call. This CDR3 region has 13 residues. Germline lookup yields CDR1 MNHEY and CDR2 SMNVEV (reference sequence). V dropped 2 bases and J dropped 6 bases, with 8 bases sitting between them. Written as DNA, the CDR3 is TGTGCCAGCAGTTTAATGGGGAGTCAGCCCCAGCATTTT. It translates to CASSLMGSQPQHF.

The rearrangement uses TRBV29-1 and TRBJ2-3; D gene ambiguous. Germline CDR1 reads SQVTM; CDR2 reads ANQGSEA. CDR3 size: 14 residues. Trimming took off 2 bases at V and 6 bases at J, with 15 bases between the two ends. The CDR3 DNA is TGCAGCGTTGAATATGGGTACTTCAGGGATACGCAGTATTTT. Translated: CSVEYGYFRDTQYF.

The V gene is TRBV27, the J gene TRBJ2-3; the D is unclear. Germline V gives CDR1 MNHEY, CDR2 SMNVEV (reference sequence). There are 14 residues in the CDR3. The ends were cut back, 4 bases at V and 5 bases at J, with 13 bases in the middle. CDR3 in DNA: TGTGCCAGCAGTTACTCCTCAGCTTTAGATACGCAGTATTTT. Translation gives CASSYSSALDTQYF.

This clonotype has a single count. The chain employs TRBV21-1 and TRBJ2-1; the table's D call, TRBD1, was not checked against the DNA. TRBV21-1 is a documented pseudogene. This CDR3 contains 16 residues. CDR3 residues: CASSSPKQGRWNEQFF. CDR3 coding DNA: TGTGCCAGCAGCAGTCCCAAACAGGGGCGGTGGAATGAGCAGTTCTTC.

The chain joins TRBV27 to TRBJ1-5; perhaps TRBD1 as D (6 bases). The CDR3 consists of 16 residues. V dropped 4 bases and J dropped 4 bases, with 17 bases sitting between them. Germline V gene data show CDR1 as MNHEY and CDR2 as SMNVEV (reference sequence). The CDR3 DNA reads TGTGCCAGCAGTTCGCTCTTGGGGGGCTCAAATCAGCCCCAGCATTTT. This gives the protein CASSSLLGGSNQPQHF.

This chain links TRBV24-1 with TRBJ2-5; 7 nucleotides match TRBD1. With V trimmed by 4 bases and J by 6 bases, 10 bases remained unmatched. This CDR3 has 15 amino acids. CDR1 KGHDR and CDR2 SFDVKD come from the germline V gene. Here the CDR3 DNA reads TGTGCCACCAGTGACCGGGACAGCCCAGGGAAGACCCAGTACTTC. It yields the protein CATSDRDSPGKTQYF.

V is TRBV27 and J is TRBJ2-1; D call uncertain. Germline lookup yields CDR1 MNHEY and CDR2 SMNVEV (reference sequence). V lost 3 bases to trimming and J lost 5 bases, with 8 bases between them. This CDR3 is 13 amino acids long. The CDR3 region is CASSLSYNNEQFF. Written as DNA, the CDR3 is TGTGCCAGCAGTTTGTCATACAACAATGAGCAGTTCTTC.

This chain connects TRBV14 to TRBJ2-1; no clear D gene. This CDR3 is built from 11 residues. The V and J ends lost 3 bases and 10 bases respectively, with 7 bases between them. CDR1 SGHDN and CDR2 FVKESK come from the germline V gene. The CDR3 bases are TGTGCCAGCAGCCATTTTAGGGAGCAGTTCTTC. This codes for CASSHFREQFF.

The genes are TRBV29-1 and TRBJ2-2, with D maybe TRBD2 (5 bases). CDR3 length equals 13 residues. V dropped 6 bases and J dropped 4 bases, with 12 bases sitting between them. Germline V lookup: CDR1 SQVTM, CDR2 ANQGSEA. In DNA, the CDR3 is TGCAGCGTACCCGACTACGCCACCGGGGAGCTGTTTTTT. Protein product: CSVPDYATGELFF.